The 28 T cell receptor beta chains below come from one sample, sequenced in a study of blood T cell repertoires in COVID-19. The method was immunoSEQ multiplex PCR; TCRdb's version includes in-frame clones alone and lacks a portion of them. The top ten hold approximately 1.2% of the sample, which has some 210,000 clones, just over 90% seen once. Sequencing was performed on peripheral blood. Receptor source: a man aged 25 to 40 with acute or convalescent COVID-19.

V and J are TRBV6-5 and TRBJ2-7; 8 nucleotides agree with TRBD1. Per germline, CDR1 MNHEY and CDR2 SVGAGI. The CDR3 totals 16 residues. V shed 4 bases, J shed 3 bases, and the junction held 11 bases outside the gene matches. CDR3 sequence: CASSSTGAPNHYEQYF. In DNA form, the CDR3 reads TGTGCCAGCAGTTCGACAGGGGCCCCGAACCACTACGAGCAGTACTTC.

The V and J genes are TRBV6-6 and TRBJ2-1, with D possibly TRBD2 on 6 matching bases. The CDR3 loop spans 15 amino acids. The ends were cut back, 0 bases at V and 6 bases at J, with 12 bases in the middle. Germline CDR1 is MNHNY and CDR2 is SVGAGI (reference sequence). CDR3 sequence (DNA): TGTGCCAGCAGTTACTCGGGGACTTACCGCAATGAGCAGTTCTTC. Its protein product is CASSYSGTYRNEQFF.

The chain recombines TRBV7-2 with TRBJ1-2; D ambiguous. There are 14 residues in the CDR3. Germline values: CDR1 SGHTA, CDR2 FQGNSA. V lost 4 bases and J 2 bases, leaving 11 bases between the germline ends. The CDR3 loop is CASSSLGSNYGYTF. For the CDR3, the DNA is TGTGCCAGCAGCTCCCTGGGCAGCAACTATGGCTACACCTTC.

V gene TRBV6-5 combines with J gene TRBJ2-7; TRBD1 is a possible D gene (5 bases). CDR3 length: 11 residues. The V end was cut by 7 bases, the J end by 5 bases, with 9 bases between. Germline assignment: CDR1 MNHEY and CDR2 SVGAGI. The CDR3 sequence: CASTARDEQYF. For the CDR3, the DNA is TGTGCCAGCACAGCCAGGGACGAGCAGTACTTC.

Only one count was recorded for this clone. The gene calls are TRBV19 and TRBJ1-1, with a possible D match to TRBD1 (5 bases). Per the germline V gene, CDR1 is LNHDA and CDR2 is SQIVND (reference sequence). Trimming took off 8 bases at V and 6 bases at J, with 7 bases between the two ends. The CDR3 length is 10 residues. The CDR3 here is CASGGAEAFF. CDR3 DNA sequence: TGTGCCAGTGGGGGGGCTGAAGCTTTCTTT.

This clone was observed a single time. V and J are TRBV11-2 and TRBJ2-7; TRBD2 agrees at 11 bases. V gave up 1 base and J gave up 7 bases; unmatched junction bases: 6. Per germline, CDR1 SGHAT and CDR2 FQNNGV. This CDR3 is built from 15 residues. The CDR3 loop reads CASSLVLAGVGEQYF. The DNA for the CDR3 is TGTGCCAGCAGCTTAGTACTAGCGGGAGTAGGTGAGCAGTACTTC.

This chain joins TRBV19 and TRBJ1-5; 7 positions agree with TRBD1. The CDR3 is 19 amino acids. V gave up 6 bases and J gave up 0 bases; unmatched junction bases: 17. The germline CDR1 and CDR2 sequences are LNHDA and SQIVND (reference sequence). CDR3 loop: CASSYDLDRVINSNQPQHF. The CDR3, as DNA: TGTGCCAGTAGCTACGACCTAGACAGGGTAATCAATAGCAATCAGCCCCAGCATTTT.

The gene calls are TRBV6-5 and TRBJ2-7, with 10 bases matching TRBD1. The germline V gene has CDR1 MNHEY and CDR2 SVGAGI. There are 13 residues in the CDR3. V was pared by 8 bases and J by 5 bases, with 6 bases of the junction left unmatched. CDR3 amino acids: CASRDRGQDEQYF. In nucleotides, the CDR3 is TGTGCCAGCCGAGACAGGGGGCAAGACGAGCAGTACTTC.

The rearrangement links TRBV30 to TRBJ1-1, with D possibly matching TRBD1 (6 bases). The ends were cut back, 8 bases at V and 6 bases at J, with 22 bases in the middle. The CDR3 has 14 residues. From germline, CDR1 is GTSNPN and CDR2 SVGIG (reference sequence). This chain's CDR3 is CARKAGAQDAEAFF. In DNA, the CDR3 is TGTGCCCGGAAGGCGGGGGCTCAAGATGCTGAAGCTTTCTTT.

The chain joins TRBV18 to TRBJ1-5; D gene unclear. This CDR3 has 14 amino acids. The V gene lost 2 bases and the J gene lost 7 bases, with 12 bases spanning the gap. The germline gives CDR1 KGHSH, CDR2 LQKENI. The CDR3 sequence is CASSPSKREQPQHF. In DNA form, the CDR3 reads TGTGCCAGCTCACCATCCAAGCGAGAACAGCCCCAGCATTTT.

The CDR3: CASRERDRYEQFF. The CDR3 coding sequence is TGTGCCAGCAGGGAGCGGGATAGATATGAGCAGTTCTTC. The chain couples TRBV27 to TRBJ2-1; 7 bases are shared with TRBD2. V dropped 6 bases and J dropped 8; count of bases not matched to a gene: 7. Germline-derived CDR1 and CDR2 are MNHEY and SMNVEV (reference sequence). The CDR3 has 13 amino acids.

CDR3 sequence (DNA): TGTGCCAGTAGCCTCTCTGGAAACACCATATATTTT. Translation: CASSLSGNTIYF. The chain joins TRBV19 to TRBJ1-3; D is unresolved. Germline V lookup: CDR1 LNHDA, CDR2 SQIVND (reference sequence). CDR3 size: 12 residues. The ends were cut back, 6 bases at V and 0 bases at J, with 3 bases in the middle.

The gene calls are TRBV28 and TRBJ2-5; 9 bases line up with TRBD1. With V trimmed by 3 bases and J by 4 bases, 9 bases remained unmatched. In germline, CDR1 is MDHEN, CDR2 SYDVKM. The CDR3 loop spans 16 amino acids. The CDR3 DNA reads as TGTGCCAGCAGTTTGCAGGGGACAGGGATGGGAGAGACCCAGTACTTC. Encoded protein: CASSLQGTGMGETQYF. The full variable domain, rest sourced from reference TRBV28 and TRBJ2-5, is DVKVTQSSRYLVKRTGEKVFLECVQDMDHENMFWYRQDPGLGLRLIYFSYDVKMKEKGDIPEGYSVSREKKERFSLILESASTNQTSMYLCASSLQGTGMGETQYFGPGTRLLVL.

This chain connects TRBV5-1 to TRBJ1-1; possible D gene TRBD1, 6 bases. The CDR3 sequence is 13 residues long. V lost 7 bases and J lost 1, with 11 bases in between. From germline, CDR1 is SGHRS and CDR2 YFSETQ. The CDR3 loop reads CASRQGGNTEAFF. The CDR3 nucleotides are TGCGCCAGCCGGCAAGGGGGGAACACTGAAGCTTTCTTT.

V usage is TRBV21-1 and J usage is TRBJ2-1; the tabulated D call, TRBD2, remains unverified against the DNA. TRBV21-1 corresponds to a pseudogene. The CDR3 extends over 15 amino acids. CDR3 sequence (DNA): TGTGCCAGCAGCAAAGTTCTAGCAGCAATTCATGAGCAGTTCTTC. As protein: CASSKVLAAIHEQFF.

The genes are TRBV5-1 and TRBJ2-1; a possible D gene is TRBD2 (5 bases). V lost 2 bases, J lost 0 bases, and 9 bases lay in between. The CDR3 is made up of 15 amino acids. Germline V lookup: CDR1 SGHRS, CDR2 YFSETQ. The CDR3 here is CASSLGLPSYNEQFF. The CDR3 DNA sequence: TGCGCCAGCAGCTTAGGACTGCCCTCCTACAATGAGCAGTTCTTC.

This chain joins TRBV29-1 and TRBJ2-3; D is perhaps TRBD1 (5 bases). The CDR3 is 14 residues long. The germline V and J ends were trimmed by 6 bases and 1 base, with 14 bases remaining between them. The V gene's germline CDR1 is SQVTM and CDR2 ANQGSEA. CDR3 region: CSVGHHWGTDTQYF. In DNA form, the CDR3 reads TGCAGCGTCGGACACCATTGGGGCACAGATACGCAGTATTTT.

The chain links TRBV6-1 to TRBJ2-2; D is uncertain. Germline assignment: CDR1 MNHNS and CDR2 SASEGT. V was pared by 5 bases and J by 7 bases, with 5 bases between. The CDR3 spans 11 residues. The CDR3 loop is CASSYVGELFF. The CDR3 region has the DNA TGTGCCAGCAGTTATGTCGGGGAGCTGTTTTTT.

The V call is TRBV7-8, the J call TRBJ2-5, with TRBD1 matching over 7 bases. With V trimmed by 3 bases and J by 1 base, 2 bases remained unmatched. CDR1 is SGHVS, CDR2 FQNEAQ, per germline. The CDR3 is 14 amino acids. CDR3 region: CASSLTGSQETQYF. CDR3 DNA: TGTGCCAGCAGCTTGACAGGGAGCCAAGAGACCCAGTACTTC.

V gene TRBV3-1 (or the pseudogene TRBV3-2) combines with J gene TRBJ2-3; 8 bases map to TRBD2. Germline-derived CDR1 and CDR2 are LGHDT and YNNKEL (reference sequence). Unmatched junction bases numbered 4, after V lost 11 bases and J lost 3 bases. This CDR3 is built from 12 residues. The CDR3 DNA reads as TGTGCCTTCGGGAGGGGTACAGATACGCAGTATTTT. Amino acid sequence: CAFGRGTDTQYF.

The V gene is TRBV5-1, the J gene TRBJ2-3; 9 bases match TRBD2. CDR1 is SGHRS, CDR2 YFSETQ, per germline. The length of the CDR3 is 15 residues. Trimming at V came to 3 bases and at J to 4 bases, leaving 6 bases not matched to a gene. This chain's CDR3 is CASSSAGGPSDTQYF. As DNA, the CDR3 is TGCGCCAGCAGCTCCGCGGGAGGGCCTTCAGATACGCAGTATTTT.

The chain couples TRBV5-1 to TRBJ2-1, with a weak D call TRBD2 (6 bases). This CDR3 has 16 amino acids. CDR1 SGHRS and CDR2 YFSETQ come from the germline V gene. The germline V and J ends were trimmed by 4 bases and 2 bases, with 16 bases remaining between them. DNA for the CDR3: TGCGCCAGCAGCGAGCACGAGACTAGAGCCTACAATGAGCAGTTCTTC. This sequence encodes CASSEHETRAYNEQFF.

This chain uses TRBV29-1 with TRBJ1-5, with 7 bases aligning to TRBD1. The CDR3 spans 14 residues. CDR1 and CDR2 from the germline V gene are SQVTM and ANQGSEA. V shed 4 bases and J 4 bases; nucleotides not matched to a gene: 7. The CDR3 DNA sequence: TGCAGCGTTGTGGGGGACAGTTTAAATCAGCCCCAGCATTTT. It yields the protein CSVVGDSLNQPQHF.

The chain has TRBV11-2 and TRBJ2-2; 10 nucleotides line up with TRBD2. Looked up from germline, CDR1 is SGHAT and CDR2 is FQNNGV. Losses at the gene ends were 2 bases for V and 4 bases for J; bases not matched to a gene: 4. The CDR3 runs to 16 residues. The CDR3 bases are TGTGCCAGCAGCTTACAGGGACTAGCGTTCACCGGGGAGCTGTTTTTT. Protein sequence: CASSLQGLAFTGELFF. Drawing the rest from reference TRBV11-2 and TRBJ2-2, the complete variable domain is EAGVAQSPRYKIIEKRQSVAFWCNPISGHATLYWYQQILGQGPKLLIQFQNNGVVDDSQLPKDRFSAERLKGVDSTLKIQPAKLEDSAVYLCASSLQGLAFTGELFFGEGSRLTVL.

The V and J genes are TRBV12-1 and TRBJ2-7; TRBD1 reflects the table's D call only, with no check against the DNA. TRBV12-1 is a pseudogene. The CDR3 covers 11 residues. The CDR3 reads CATSQGQLRYF. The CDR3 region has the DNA TGTGCCACCTCACAGGGACAACTAAGGTACTTC.

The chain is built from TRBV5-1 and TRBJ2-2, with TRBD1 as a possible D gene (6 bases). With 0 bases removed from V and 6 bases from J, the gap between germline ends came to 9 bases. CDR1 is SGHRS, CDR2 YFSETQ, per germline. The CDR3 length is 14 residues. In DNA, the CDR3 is TGCGCCAGCAGCTTGGGATGGGGGCCCGGGGAGCTGTTTTTT. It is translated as CASSLGWGPGELFF.

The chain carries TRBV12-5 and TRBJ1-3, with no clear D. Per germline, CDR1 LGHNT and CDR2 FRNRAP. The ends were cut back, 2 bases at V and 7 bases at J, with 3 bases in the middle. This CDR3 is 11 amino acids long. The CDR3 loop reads CASGLRNTIYF. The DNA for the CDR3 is TGTGCTAGTGGTTTGCGTAACACCATATATTTT.

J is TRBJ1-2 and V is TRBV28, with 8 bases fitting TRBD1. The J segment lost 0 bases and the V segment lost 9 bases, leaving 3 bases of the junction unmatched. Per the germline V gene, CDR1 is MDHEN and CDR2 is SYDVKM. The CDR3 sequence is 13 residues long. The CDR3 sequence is CASMTGANYGYTF. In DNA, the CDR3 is TGTGCCAGTATGACAGGGGCTAACTATGGCTACACCTTC.